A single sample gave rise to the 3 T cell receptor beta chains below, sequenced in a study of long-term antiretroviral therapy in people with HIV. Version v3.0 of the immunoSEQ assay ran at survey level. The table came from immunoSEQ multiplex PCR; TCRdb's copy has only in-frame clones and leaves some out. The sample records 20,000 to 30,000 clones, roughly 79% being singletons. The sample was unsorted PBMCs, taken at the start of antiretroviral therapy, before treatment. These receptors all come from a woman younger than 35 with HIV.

This CDR3 is CATSRGATSGYEQYF. Written as DNA, the CDR3 is TGTGCCACCAGCAGAGGGGCGACTAGCGGCTACGAGCAGTACTTC. The chain is built from TRBV15 and TRBJ2-7; 9 bases fit TRBD2. This CDR3 contains 15 residues. V lost 1 base to trimming and J lost 3 bases; unmatched junction nucleotides: 4. The V gene's germline CDR1 is LNHNV and CDR2 YYDKDF (reference sequence).

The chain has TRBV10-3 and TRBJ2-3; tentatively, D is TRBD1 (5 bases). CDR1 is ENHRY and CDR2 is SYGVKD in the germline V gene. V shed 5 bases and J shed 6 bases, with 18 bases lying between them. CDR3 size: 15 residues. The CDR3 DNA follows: TGTGCCATCAGTCACCCGACCCAGCAGGGCGATACGCAGTATTTT. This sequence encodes CAISHPTQQGDTQYF.

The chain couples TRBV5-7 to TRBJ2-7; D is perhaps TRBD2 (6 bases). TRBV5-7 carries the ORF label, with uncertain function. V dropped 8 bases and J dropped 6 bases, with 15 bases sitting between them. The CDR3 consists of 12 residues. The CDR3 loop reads CASKNGGLEQYF. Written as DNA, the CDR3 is TGTGCCAGTAAGAACGGAGGGCTCGAGCAGTACTTC.